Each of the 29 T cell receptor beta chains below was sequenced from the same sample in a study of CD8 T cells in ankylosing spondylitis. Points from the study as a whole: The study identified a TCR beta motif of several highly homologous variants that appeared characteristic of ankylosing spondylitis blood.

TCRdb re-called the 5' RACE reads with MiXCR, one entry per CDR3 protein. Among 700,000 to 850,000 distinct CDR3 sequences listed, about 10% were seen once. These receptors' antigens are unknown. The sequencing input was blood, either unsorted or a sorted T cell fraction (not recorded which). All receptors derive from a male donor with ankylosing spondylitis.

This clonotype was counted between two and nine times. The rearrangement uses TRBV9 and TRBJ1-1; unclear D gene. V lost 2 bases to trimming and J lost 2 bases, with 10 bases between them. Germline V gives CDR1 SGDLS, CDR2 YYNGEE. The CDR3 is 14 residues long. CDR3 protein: CASSVGSLNTEAFF. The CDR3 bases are TGTGCCAGCAGCGTTGGGTCCTTAAACACTGAAGCTTTCTTT.

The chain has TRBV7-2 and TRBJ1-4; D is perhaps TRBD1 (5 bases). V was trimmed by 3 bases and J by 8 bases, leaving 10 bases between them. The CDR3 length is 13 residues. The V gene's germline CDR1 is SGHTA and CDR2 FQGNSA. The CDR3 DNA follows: TGTGCCAGCAGCTTTAAAGGGGTGGAAAAACTGTTTTTT. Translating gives CASSFKGVEKLFF.

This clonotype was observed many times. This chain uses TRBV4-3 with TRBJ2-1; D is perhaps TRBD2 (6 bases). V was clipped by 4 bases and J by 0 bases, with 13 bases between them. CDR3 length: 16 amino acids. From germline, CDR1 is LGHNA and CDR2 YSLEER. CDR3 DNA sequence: TGCGCCAGCAGCCGGCTTGCGGGGCGCTCCTACAATGAGCAGTTCTTC. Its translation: CASSRLAGRSYNEQFF.

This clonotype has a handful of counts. Here the CDR3 reads CASSLRRSFNTEAFF. As DNA, the CDR3 is TGTGCCAGCAGCTTGAGAAGGAGTTTCAACACTGAAGCTTTCTTT. This chain links TRBV7-2 with TRBJ1-1; D remains unclear. Germline lookup yields CDR1 SGHTA and CDR2 FQGNSA. Between the trimmed V and J ends, which lost 3 bases and 2 bases, there was a span of 13 bases. This CDR3 has 15 residues.

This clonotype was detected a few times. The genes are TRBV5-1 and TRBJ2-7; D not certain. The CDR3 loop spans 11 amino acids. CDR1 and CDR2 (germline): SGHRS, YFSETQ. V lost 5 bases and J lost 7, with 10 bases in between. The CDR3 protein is CASSLNVEQYF. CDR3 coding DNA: TGCGCCAGCAGTCTTAACGTTGAGCAGTACTTC.

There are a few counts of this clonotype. The CDR3 bases are TGTGCCAGCAGTTACGGATCTAGCGGGTTCCGAGAAGATACGCAGTATTTT. It encodes CASSYGSSGFREDTQYF. The chain joins TRBV6-2 or TRBV6-3 to TRBJ2-3, with 8 positions matching TRBD2. The CDR3 consists of 17 residues. V was pared by 2 bases and J by 5 bases, with 12 bases of the junction left unmatched. Germline lookup yields CDR1 MNHEY and CDR2 SVGEGT.

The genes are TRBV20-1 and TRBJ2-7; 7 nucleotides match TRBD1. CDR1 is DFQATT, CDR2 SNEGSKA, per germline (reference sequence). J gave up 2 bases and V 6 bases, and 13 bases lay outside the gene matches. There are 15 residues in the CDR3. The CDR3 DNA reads TGCAGTGCCATTGAGGGGGCAGTCGAGGCCTACGAGCAGTACTTC. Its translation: CSAIEGAVEAYEQYF.

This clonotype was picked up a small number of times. The CDR3 sequence is CASRRGGIGEQYF. CDR3 bases: TGTGCCAGCAGGAGGGGAGGGATCGGCGAGCAGTACTTC. This chain links TRBV27 with TRBJ2-7; TRBD2 aligns across 7 bases. Looked up from germline, CDR1 is MNHEY and CDR2 is SMNVEV (reference sequence). J gave up 6 bases and V 6 bases, and 8 bases lay outside the gene matches. The CDR3 totals 13 residues.

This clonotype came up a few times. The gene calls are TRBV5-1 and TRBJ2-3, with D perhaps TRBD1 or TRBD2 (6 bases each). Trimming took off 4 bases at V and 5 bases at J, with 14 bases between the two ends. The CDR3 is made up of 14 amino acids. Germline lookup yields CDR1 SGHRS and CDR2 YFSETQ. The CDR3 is CASSAGHGGDTQYF. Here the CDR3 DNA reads TGCGCCAGCAGCGCGGGACACGGAGGAGATACGCAGTATTTT.

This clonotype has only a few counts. CDR3 in DNA: TGTGCCAGCAGCTTGGTTTTGCCGGGACTTCGCGGTGGCTACACCTTC. Translating gives CASSLVLPGLRGGYTF. This sequence joins TRBV5-6 and TRBJ1-2, with a weak D call TRBD1 (5 bases). The CDR3 contains 16 residues. V lost 0 bases to trimming and J lost 7 bases, with 19 bases between them. Looked up from germline, CDR1 is SGHDT and CDR2 is YYEEEE.

In nucleotides, the CDR3 is TGTGCCAGCCAGGGAGGAGGGCTGAATGAAAAACTGTTTTTT. Translated, it gives CASQGGGLNEKLFF. This rearrangement joins TRBV5-5 to TRBJ1-4, with D perhaps matching TRBD1 (5 bases). CDR1 and CDR2 from the germline V gene are SGHKS and YYEKEE (reference sequence). The CDR3 has 14 amino acids. Trimming cost V 7 bases and J 5 bases, with 15 bases left between them.

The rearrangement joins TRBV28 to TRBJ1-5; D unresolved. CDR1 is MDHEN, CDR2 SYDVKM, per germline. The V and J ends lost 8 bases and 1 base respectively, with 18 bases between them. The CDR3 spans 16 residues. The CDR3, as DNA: TGTGCCAGCTTTAAGCGGCCTTGGAGGAGCAATCAGCCCCAGCATTTT. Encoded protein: CASFKRPWRSNQPQHF.

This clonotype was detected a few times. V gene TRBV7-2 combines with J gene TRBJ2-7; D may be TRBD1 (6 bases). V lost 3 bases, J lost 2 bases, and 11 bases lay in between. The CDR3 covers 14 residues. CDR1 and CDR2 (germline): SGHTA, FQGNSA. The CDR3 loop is CASSFSGTTYEQYF. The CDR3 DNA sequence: TGTGCCAGCAGCTTTTCCGGGACAACCTACGAGCAGTACTTC.

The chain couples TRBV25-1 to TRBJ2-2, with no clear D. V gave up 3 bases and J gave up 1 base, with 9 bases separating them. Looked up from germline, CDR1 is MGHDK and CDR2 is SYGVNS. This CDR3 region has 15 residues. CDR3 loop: CASSEARWNTGELFF. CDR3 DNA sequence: TGTGCCAGCAGTGAGGCCAGGTGGAACACCGGGGAGCTGTTTTTT.

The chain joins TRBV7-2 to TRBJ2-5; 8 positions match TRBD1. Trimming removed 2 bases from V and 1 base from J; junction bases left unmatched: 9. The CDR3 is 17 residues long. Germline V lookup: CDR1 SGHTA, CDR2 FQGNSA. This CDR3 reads CASSLISGTGFQETQYF. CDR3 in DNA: TGTGCCAGCAGCTTAATATCCGGGACAGGCTTCCAAGAGACCCAGTACTTC.

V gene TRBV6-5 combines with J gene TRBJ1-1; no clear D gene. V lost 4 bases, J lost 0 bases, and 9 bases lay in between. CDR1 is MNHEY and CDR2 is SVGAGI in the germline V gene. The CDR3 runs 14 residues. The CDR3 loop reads CASSSRSLNTEAFF. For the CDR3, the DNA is TGTGCCAGCAGTTCGAGAAGTTTGAACACTGAAGCTTTCTTT.

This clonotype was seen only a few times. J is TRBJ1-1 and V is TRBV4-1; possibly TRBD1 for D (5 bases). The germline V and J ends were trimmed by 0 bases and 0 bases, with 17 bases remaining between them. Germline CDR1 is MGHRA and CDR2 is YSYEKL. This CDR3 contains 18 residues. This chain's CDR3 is CASSQDTRAGTVNTEAFF. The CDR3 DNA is TGCGCCAGCAGCCAAGATACACGTGCCGGGACGGTGAACACTGAAGCTTTCTTT.

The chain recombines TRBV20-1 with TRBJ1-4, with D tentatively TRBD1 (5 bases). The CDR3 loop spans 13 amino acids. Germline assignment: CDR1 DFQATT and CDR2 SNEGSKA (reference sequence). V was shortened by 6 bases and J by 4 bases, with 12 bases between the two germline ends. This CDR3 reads CSAPGLFNEKLFF. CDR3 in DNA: TGCAGTGCCCCGGGACTGTTTAATGAAAAACTGTTTTTT.

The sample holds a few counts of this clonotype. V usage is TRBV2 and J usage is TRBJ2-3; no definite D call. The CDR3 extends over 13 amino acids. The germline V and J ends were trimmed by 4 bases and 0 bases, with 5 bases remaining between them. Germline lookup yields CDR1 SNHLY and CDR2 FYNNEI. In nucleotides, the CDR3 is TGTGCCAGCAGTGTTGACAGCACAGATACGCAGTATTTT. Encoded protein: CASSVDSTDTQYF.

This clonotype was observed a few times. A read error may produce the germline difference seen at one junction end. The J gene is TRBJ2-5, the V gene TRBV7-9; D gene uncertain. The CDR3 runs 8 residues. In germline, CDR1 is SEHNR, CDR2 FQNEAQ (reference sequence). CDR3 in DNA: TGTGCCAGCAGCTTCCTAGACTTC. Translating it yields CASSFLDF. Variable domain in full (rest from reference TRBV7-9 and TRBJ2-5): DTGVSQNPRHKITKRGQNVTFRCDPISEHNRLYWYRQTLGQGPEFLTYFQNEAQLEKSRLLSDRFSAERPKGSFSTLEIQRTEQGDSAMYLCASSFLDFGPGTRLLVL.

CDR3 coding DNA: TGCAGTGCTAGAGATATTTTGGGGAAGACTGAAGCTTTCTTT. Protein sequence: CSARDILGKTEAFF. This sequence joins TRBV20-1 and TRBJ1-1; D is ambiguous. CDR1 is DFQATT, CDR2 SNEGSKA, per germline (reference sequence). Trimming cost V 0 bases and J 5 bases, with 13 bases left between them. The CDR3 spans 14 residues.

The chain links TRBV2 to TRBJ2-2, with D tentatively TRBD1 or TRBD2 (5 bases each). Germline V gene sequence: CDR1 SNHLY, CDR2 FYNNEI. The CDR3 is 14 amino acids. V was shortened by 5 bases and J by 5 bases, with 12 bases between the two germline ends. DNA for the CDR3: TGTGCCAGCAGTACTAGGACATCAACCGGGGAGCTGTTTTTT. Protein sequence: CASSTRTSTGELFF. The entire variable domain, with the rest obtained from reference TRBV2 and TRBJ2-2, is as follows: EPEVTQTPSHQVTQMGQEVILRCVPISNHLYFYWYRQILGQKVEFLVSFYNNEISEKSEIFDDQFSVERPDGSNFTLKIRSTKLEDSAMYFCASSTRTSTGELFFGEGSRLTVL.

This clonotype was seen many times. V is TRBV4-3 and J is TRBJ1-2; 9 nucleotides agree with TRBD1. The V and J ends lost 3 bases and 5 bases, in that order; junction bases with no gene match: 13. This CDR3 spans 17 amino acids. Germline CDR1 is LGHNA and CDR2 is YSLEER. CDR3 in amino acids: CASSQSLQGARGYGYTF. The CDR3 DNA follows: TGCGCCAGCAGCCAGTCCTTACAGGGGGCGAGAGGGTATGGCTACACCTTC.

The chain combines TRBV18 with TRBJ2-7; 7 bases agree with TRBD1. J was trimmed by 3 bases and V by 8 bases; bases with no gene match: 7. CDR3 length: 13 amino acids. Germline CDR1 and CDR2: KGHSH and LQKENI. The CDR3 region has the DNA TGTGCCAGCGCCCCGGGACAGTTCTACGAGCAGTACTTC. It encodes CASAPGQFYEQYF.

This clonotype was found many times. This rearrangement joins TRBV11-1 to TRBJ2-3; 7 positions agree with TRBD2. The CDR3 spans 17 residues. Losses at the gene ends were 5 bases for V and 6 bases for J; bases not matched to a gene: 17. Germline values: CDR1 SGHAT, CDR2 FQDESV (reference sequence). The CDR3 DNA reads TGTGCCAGCAGCCGCGGGAGTTGGCGGGAGTTCATGGATACGCAGTATTTT. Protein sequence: CASSRGSWREFMDTQYF.

The CDR3 spells CASSQGLMNTEAFF. In DNA form, the CDR3 reads TGTGCCAGCTCACAGGGTCTGATGAACACTGAAGCTTTCTTT. The chain is built from TRBV18 and TRBJ1-1; unclear D gene. CDR1 is KGHSH, CDR2 LQKENI, per germline. V lost 4 bases to trimming and J lost 0 bases, with 9 bases between them. This CDR3 region has 14 residues.

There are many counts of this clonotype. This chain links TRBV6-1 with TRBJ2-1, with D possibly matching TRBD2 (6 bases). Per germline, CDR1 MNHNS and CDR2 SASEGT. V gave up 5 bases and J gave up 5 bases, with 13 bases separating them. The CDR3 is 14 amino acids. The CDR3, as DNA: TGTGCCAGCAGTAGGGGACTGTTAGACAATGAGCAGTTCTTC. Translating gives CASSRGLLDNEQFF.

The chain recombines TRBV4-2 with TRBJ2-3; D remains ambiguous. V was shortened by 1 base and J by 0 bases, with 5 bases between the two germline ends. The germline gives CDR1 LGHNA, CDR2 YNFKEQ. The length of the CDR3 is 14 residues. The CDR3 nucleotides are TGTGCCAGCAGCCAAGTTACTAGCACAGATACGCAGTATTTT. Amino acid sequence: CASSQVTSTDTQYF.

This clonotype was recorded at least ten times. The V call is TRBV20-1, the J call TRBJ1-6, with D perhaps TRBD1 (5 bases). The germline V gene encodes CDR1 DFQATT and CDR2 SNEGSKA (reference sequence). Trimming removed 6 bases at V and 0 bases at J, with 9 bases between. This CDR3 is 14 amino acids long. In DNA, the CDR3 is TGCAGTGCCTGGGGACTCTCCTATAATTCACCCCTCCACTTT. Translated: CSAWGLSYNSPLHF.